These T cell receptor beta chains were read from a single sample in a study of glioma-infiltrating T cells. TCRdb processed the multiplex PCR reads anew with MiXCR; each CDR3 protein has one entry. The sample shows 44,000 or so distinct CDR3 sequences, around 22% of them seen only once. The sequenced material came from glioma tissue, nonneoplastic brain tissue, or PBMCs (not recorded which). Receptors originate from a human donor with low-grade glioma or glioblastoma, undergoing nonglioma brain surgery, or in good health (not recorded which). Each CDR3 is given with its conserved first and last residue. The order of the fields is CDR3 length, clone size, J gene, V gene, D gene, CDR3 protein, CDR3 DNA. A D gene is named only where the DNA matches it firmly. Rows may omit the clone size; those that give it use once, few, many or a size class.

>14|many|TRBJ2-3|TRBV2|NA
CASSEAGTTDTQYF
TGTGCCAGCAGTGAAGCGGGAACCACAGATACGCAGTATTTT
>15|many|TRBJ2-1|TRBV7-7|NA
CASSPGGSSYNEQFF
TGTGCCAGCAGCCCCGGGGGATCCTCCTACAATGAGCAGTTCTTC
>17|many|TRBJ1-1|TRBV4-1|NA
CASSQGAALRTNTEAFF
TGCGCCAGCAGCCAGGGGGCCGCCCTTCGTACTAACACTGAAGCTTTCTTT
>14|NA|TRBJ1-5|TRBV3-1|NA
CASSLDKGDQPQHF
TGTGCCAGCAGCCTTGACAAAGGTGATCAGCCCCAGCATTTT
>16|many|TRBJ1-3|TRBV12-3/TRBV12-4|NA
CASSPQGRSSGNTIYF
TGTGCCAGCAGCCCACAAGGACGTAGCTCTGGAAACACCATATATTTT
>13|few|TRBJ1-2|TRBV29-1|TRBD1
CSVTQGQPYGYTF
TGCAGCGTTACCCAGGGACAGCCCTATGGCTACACCTTC
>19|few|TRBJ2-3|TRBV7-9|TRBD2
CASRRTGTSGESGTDTQYF
TGTGCCAGCAGACGAACCGGGACTAGCGGGGAGTCTGGCACAGATACGCAGTATTTT
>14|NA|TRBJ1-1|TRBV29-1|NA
CSVEDLAGNTEAFF
TGCAGCGTTGAAGATCTCGCGGGGAACACTGAAGCTTTCTTT
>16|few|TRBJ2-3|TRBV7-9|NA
CASSLGPSDLTDTQYF
TGTGCCAGCAGCTTGGGTCCTAGCGACCTCACAGATACGCAGTATTTT
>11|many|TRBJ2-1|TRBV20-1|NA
CSARRQTNQFF
TGCAGTGCTAGGAGACAAACAAATCAGTTCTTC
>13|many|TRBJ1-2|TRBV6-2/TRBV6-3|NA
CASSYTPTLGYTF
TGTGCCAGCAGTTACACCCCGACGCTCGGCTACACCTTC
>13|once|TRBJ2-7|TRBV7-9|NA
CASSLPPGREQYF
TGTGCCAGCAGCTTGCCCCCCGGGCGCGAGCAGTACTTC
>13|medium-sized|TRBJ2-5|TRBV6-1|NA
CASSPGQLETQYF
TGTGCCAGCAGTCCCGGACAGCTTGAGACCCAGTACTTC
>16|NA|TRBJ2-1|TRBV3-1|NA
CASSQDVAVSYNEQFF
TGTGCCAGCAGCCAAGACGTGGCGGTCTCCTACAATGAGCAGTTCTTC
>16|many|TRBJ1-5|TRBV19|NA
CASSSAGQRTNQPQHF
TGTGCCAGTAGTTCGGCAGGCCAGAGGACTAATCAGCCCCAGCATTTT
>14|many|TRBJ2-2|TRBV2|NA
CASSEAPPTGELFF
TGTGCCAGCAGTGAAGCGCCTCCCACCGGGGAGCTGTTTTTT
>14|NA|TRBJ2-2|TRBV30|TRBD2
CAWRYGRHTGELFF
TGTGCCTGGAGATACGGGAGGCACACCGGGGAGCTGTTTTTT
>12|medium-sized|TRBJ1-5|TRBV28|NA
CASRDLNQPQHF
TGTGCCAGCAGGGACCTCAATCAGCCCCAGCATTTT
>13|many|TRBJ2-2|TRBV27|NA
CATKRLDTGELFF
TGTGCCACCAAAAGGCTGGACACCGGGGAGCTGTTTTTT
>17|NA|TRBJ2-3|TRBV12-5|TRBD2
CASGLVLSGGAADTQYF
TGTGCTAGTGGTTTGGTACTTAGCGGGGGGGCCGCGGATACGCAGTATTTT
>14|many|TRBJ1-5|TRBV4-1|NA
CASSREGSNQPQHF
TGCGCCAGCAGCCGCGAAGGATCCAATCAGCCCCAGCATTTT
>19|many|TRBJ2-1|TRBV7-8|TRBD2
CASSVTGTSALSSYNEQFF
TGTGCCAGCAGCGTCACCGGGACTAGCGCTCTTAGCTCCTACAATGAGCAGTTCTTC
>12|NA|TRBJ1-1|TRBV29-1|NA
CSVERGDTEAFF
TGCAGCGTTGAGAGGGGGGACACTGAAGCTTTCTTT